One and the same sample provided the 5 T cell receptor beta chains below, sequenced in a study of blood T cells in healthy people across ages. Together with a sample-barcoded 5' primer, a J-beta primer mix was included in a second PCR lasting about 6 to 11 cycles. TCRdb reanalysed the 5' RACE reads using MiXCR and keeps one entry per CDR3 protein. The sample yields around 800,000 distinct CDR3 sequences, 20% to 30% seen once. These data were also reused for a study on T cells of mothers and their children.

The material sequenced was blood. Receptor source: a boy aged 5-17 years in good health.

This chain uses TRBV5-1 with TRBJ1-4, with 9 bases identical to TRBD1. Unmatched junction bases numbered 4, after V lost 4 bases and J lost 6 bases. Germline CDR1 and CDR2: SGHRS and YFSETQ. This CDR3 is built from 14 residues. In nucleotides, the CDR3 is TGCGCCAGCAGCGGCAGACAGGGGGATGAAAAACTGTTTTTT. Protein: CASSGRQGDEKLFF.

The chain recombines TRBV24-1 with TRBJ2-1; D gene unclear. The DNA end lines up better with TRBJ2-5; the J call may be wrong. Per germline, CDR1 KGHDR and CDR2 SFDVKD. This CDR3 contains 12 residues. The CDR3 region has the DNA TGTGCCACTCCTGGGCCGAGAGAGACCCAGTACTTC. This sequence encodes CATPGPRETQYF.

The J gene is TRBJ2-5, the V gene TRBV29-1; 8 bases align to TRBD2. The J segment lost 2 bases and the V segment lost 1 base, leaving 6 bases of the junction unmatched. CDR1 is SQVTM and CDR2 is ANQGSEA in the germline V gene. The CDR3 runs 15 residues. Here the CDR3 reads CSVEGTSSRQETQYF. The CDR3, as DNA: TGCAGCGTTGAAGGGACTAGCTCCCGTCAAGAGACCCAGTACTTC.

In this sample, this clonotype turned up a few times. The V gene is TRBV7-2, the J gene TRBJ2-5; a possible D gene is TRBD1 (6 bases). The J call is uncertain, as TRBJ2-1 better fits the DNA end. The length of the CDR3 is 15 residues. From germline, CDR1 is SGHTA and CDR2 FQGNSA. The CDR3 nucleotides are TGTGCCAGCAGCCGGGACACCCGCTATGGGAATGAGCAGTTCTTC. Translation gives CASSRDTRYGNEQFF.

There are a few counts of this clonotype. The chain couples TRBV6-5 to TRBJ2-5, with TRBD2 matching over 9 bases. The CDR3 loop spans 15 amino acids. Germline CDR1 and CDR2: MNHEY and SVGAGI. J gave up 3 bases and V 6 bases, and 8 bases lay outside the gene matches. The chain's CDR3 is CASSPERGDEETQYF. CDR3 in DNA: TGTGCCAGCAGCCCCGAGCGGGGGGACGAAGAGACCCAGTACTTC.